These T cell receptor beta chains were read from a single sample in a study of Ad26.COV2.S vaccination and SARS-CoV-2 variants. Here immunoSEQ multiplex PCR was the method, and the copy in TCRdb shows in-frame clones only, minus some. The sample carries fewer than 300,000 clones, over 75% recorded once. Sequenced material: peripheral blood, taken in a trial of Ad26.COV2.S vaccine versus placebo. The receptors here all came from a person between 18 and 65 years old who received the Ad26.COV2.S COVID-19 vaccine or a placebo. Both conserved end residues are part of each CDR3. D genes are given only for firm matches. Clone size is given for some rows only: seen once, a few or many times, or a class if the clone is expanded.

j_call: TRBJ1-1; clone_size: NA; v_call: TRBV27; d_call: TRBD1; cdr3_nt: TGTGCCAGCAAGAAATTCCGGGACAGGGACACTGAAGCTTTCTTT; cdr3_aa: CASKKFRDRDTEAFF
j_call: TRBJ1-2; clone_size: NA; v_call: TRBV5-6; d_call: TRBD1; cdr3_nt: TGTGCCAGCAGCTCGGGGACAGGCGAATATGGCTACACCTTC; cdr3_aa: CASSSGTGEYGYTF
j_call: TRBJ2-7; clone_size: NA; v_call: TRBV5-1; d_call: NA; cdr3_nt: TGCGCCAGCAGCTTGGAGGTTAGTTTCGACGAGCAGTACTTC; cdr3_aa: CASSLEVSFDEQYF
j_call: TRBJ2-3; clone_size: NA; v_call: TRBV4-1; d_call: NA; cdr3_nt: TGCGCCAGCAGCCAAGTCATCCCCCCCGTTTATACGCAGTATTTT; cdr3_aa: CASSQVIPPVYTQYF
j_call: TRBJ1-2; clone_size: NA; v_call: TRBV2; d_call: TRBD1; cdr3_nt: TGTGCCAGCAGTGAAGGGAGGGGGCTCGGTGGCTACACCTTC; cdr3_aa: CASSEGRGLGGYTF
j_call: TRBJ1-6; clone_size: NA; v_call: TRBV4-1; d_call: TRBD1; cdr3_nt: TGCGCCAGCAGCCAACCGGTCAGGGGGCGGAATTCACCCCTCCACTTT; cdr3_aa: CASSQPVRGRNSPLHF
j_call: TRBJ2-2; clone_size: NA; v_call: TRBV27; d_call: NA; cdr3_nt: TGTGCCAGCAGGGGTCCGAACACCGGGGAGCTGTTTTTT; cdr3_aa: CASRGPNTGELFF
j_call: TRBJ2-1; clone_size: NA; v_call: TRBV4-1; d_call: NA; cdr3_nt: TGCGCCAGCAGCCAAGATTCACTAGCTGACGGTGAGCAGTTCTTC; cdr3_aa: CASSQDSLADGEQFF
j_call: TRBJ1-1; clone_size: NA; v_call: TRBV2; d_call: NA; cdr3_nt: TGTGCCAGCAGTGAATCGGTTGGGCAGGGAACTGAAGCTTTCTTT; cdr3_aa: CASSESVGQGTEAFF
j_call: TRBJ1-1; clone_size: NA; v_call: TRBV29-1; d_call: TRBD1; cdr3_nt: TGCAGCGCTTCGACAGGGGCTTTGACTGAAGCTTTCTTT; cdr3_aa: CSASTGALTEAFF
j_call: TRBJ1-4; clone_size: NA; v_call: TRBV6-1; d_call: NA; cdr3_nt: TGTGCCAGCAGTGAAGACAGTTCTACAACTAATGAAAAACTGTTTTTT; cdr3_aa: CASSEDSSTTNEKLFF
j_call: TRBJ1-2; clone_size: NA; v_call: TRBV12-3/TRBV12-4; d_call: NA; cdr3_nt: TGTGCCAGCAGTTCTGGGGGCTATGGCTACACCTTC; cdr3_aa: CASSSGGYGYTF
j_call: TRBJ1-6; clone_size: NA; v_call: TRBV11-2; d_call: NA; cdr3_nt: TGTGCCAGCAGCTTAGAGATTTCACCCCTCCACTTT; cdr3_aa: CASSLEISPLHF
j_call: TRBJ1-4; clone_size: once; v_call: TRBV9; d_call: NA; cdr3_nt: TGTGCCAGCAGCGTAGAAAGGGACGGGCGTAGTGAAAAACTGTTTTTT; cdr3_aa: CASSVERDGRSEKLFF
j_call: TRBJ1-5; clone_size: few; v_call: TRBV6-5; d_call: NA; cdr3_nt: TGTGCCAGCAGTTACTCGTATTTAGTTCAGCCCCAGCATTTT; cdr3_aa: CASSYSYLVQPQHF
j_call: TRBJ2-3; clone_size: NA; v_call: TRBV29-1; d_call: TRBD2; cdr3_nt: TGCAGCGTTATGGCTAGCGGGGGGGATACGCAGTATTTT; cdr3_aa: CSVMASGGDTQYF
j_call: TRBJ2-7; clone_size: NA; v_call: TRBV10-2; d_call: NA; cdr3_nt: TGCGCCAGCAGTAACTTACTAACCTACGAGCAGTACTTC; cdr3_aa: CASSNLLTYEQYF
j_call: TRBJ2-2; clone_size: few; v_call: TRBV6-5; d_call: TRBD2; cdr3_nt: TGTGCCAGCAACAGAAAGCGGGAAGGGATCGGGGAGCTGTTTTTT; cdr3_aa: CASNRKREGIGELFF
j_call: TRBJ2-4; clone_size: NA; v_call: TRBV6-5; d_call: TRBD1; cdr3_nt: TGTGCCAGCAGTTACGGGGCAGGGGGACCCAAAAACATTCAGTACTTC; cdr3_aa: CASSYGAGGPKNIQYF
j_call: TRBJ2-1; clone_size: NA; v_call: TRBV19; d_call: TRBD1; cdr3_nt: TGTGCCAGTAGTACATCTTTACGGGACAGGCAGAGCTCCTACAATGAGCAGTTCTTC; cdr3_aa: CASSTSLRDRQSSYNEQFF
j_call: TRBJ2-1; clone_size: few; v_call: TRBV3-1/TRBV3-2; d_call: NA; cdr3_nt: TGTGCCAGCAGCCAAGTCCTAGCAACGAATGAGCAGTTCTTC; cdr3_aa: CASSQVLATNEQFF
j_call: TRBJ2-1; clone_size: NA; v_call: TRBV5-4; d_call: NA; cdr3_nt: TGTGCCAGCAGCCTGCCTGGGGCAATGGGCGGTGAGCAGTTCTTC; cdr3_aa: CASSLPGAMGGEQFF
j_call: TRBJ2-5; clone_size: few; v_call: TRBV5-1; d_call: TRBD2; cdr3_nt: TGCGCCAGCAGCTTGGCCGGGACTAGCGGGGGGCAAGAGACCCAGTACTTC; cdr3_aa: CASSLAGTSGGQETQYF
j_call: TRBJ2-4; clone_size: NA; v_call: TRBV11-1; d_call: TRBD1; cdr3_nt: TGTGCCAGCAGCTTGTCAGGGGGCGCCTTAAACATTCAGTACTTC; cdr3_aa: CASSLSGGALNIQYF
j_call: TRBJ2-3; clone_size: once; v_call: TRBV5-4; d_call: TRBD2; cdr3_nt: TGTGCCAGCAGCAAGGGTCCGACTAGCGGGTTGGGAGATACGCAGTATTTT; cdr3_aa: CASSKGPTSGLGDTQYF
j_call: TRBJ2-2; clone_size: NA; v_call: TRBV3-1/TRBV3-2; d_call: NA; cdr3_nt: TGTGCCAGCAGAGGGTACACCGGGGAGCTGTTTTTT; cdr3_aa: CASRGYTGELFF
j_call: TRBJ1-1; clone_size: few; v_call: TRBV3-1/TRBV3-2; d_call: NA; cdr3_nt: TGTGCCAGCAGCCCCATCGGGGGGTTGAACACTGAAGCTTTCTTT; cdr3_aa: CASSPIGGLNTEAFF
j_call: TRBJ1-2; clone_size: NA; v_call: TRBV19; d_call: NA; cdr3_nt: TGTGCCACCCCCCCCAGGGTCTATGGCTACACCTTC; cdr3_aa: CATPPRVYGYTF
j_call: TRBJ2-7; clone_size: NA; v_call: TRBV10-3; d_call: TRBD2; cdr3_nt: TGTGCCATCAGTGAGTCGCGGCGGGGGACCTCCTACGAGCAGTACTTC; cdr3_aa: CAISESRRGTSYEQYF
j_call: TRBJ2-7; clone_size: NA; v_call: TRBV29-1; d_call: NA; cdr3_nt: TGCAGCGTTGAAGATCGTCCGTACGAGCAGTACTTC; cdr3_aa: CSVEDRPYEQYF
j_call: TRBJ2-7; clone_size: NA; v_call: TRBV28; d_call: NA; cdr3_nt: TGTGCCTCATCGGAGCAGCAGAGCTCCTACGAGCAGTACTTC; cdr3_aa: CASSEQQSSYEQYF
j_call: TRBJ1-1; clone_size: NA; v_call: TRBV6-5; d_call: NA; cdr3_nt: TGTGCCAGCAGACCCGCAGGGAACACTGAAGCTTTCTTT; cdr3_aa: CASRPAGNTEAFF
j_call: TRBJ2-4; clone_size: NA; v_call: TRBV9; d_call: TRBD1; cdr3_nt: TGTGCCAGCAGCCCACAAACAGGGGGCGAAAACATTCAGTACTTC; cdr3_aa: CASSPQTGGENIQYF
j_call: TRBJ2-1; clone_size: few; v_call: TRBV24-1; d_call: TRBD2; cdr3_nt: TGTGCCACCAGTGAGGCGGGGGGGCCCCACAATGAGCAGTTCTTC; cdr3_aa: CATSEAGGPHNEQFF
j_call: TRBJ1-4; clone_size: few; v_call: TRBV18; d_call: NA; cdr3_nt: TGTGCCAGCTCACCGGACTCCCGATCGGAAAAACTGTTTTTT; cdr3_aa: CASSPDSRSEKLFF
j_call: TRBJ1-6; clone_size: NA; v_call: TRBV9; d_call: NA; cdr3_nt: TGTGCCAGCAGCGTTGAGGGGAGTAATTCACCCCTCCACTTT; cdr3_aa: CASSVEGSNSPLHF
j_call: TRBJ1-5; clone_size: NA; v_call: TRBV5-1; d_call: NA; cdr3_nt: TGCGCCAGCAGCTTGGAAGGCGGTGTTAGCAATCAGCCCCAGCATTTT; cdr3_aa: CASSLEGGVSNQPQHF
j_call: TRBJ1-5; clone_size: NA; v_call: TRBV19; d_call: NA; cdr3_nt: TGTGCCAGTAGTATAGTTGCCGCCGCATCGCCCCAGCATTTT; cdr3_aa: CASSIVAAASPQHF
j_call: TRBJ1-6; clone_size: NA; v_call: TRBV5-1; d_call: NA; cdr3_nt: TGCGCCAGCAGCACGGGACTTTATAATTCACCCCTCCACTTT; cdr3_aa: CASSTGLYNSPLHF
j_call: TRBJ1-1; clone_size: NA; v_call: TRBV3-1/TRBV3-2; d_call: TRBD1; cdr3_nt: TGTGCCAGCAGCTACCTCGACAGGGTTTATGAAGCTTTCTTT; cdr3_aa: CASSYLDRVYEAFF
j_call: TRBJ2-1; clone_size: once; v_call: TRBV12-5; d_call: TRBD2; cdr3_nt: TGTGCTAGTGGTTTGACCTCCCTAGCGGCGCAGTTCTTC; cdr3_aa: CASGLTSLAAQFF
j_call: TRBJ1-3; clone_size: NA; v_call: TRBV4-1; d_call: NA; cdr3_nt: TGCGCCAGCAGCCAAGAAGGCGGGGGGCCTGGAAACACCATATATTTT; cdr3_aa: CASSQEGGGPGNTIYF
j_call: TRBJ1-1; clone_size: NA; v_call: TRBV11-3; d_call: NA; cdr3_nt: TGTGCCAGCAGCTTGGGTGGCAGGGCGGGAGCTTTCTTT; cdr3_aa: CASSLGGRAGAFF